The clone carrying this T cell receptor beta chain has just a few counts. Its specificity is not known. The library was made from cDNA and included unique molecular identifiers. Hundreds of thousands of cDNA molecules came from roughly 1 to 10 million T cells. A single record per CDR3 protein comes from TCRdb applying MiXCR to the PCR reads. In the table there are about 810,000 distinct CDR3 sequences, approximately 57% of which are singletons. These data belong to a study of post-analysis software for immune sequencing data. V was cut by 4 bases and J by 6 bases, with 10 bases left in between. The CDR3 covers 13 residues. Study outcomes and limitations: Patients carried four or five TRBV segments more frequently than controls did, and TRBV5-6, TRBV5-1 and TRBV20-1 were among them. Batch-mates among the samples co-clustered strongly by F measure. Versus controls, multiple sclerosis patients showed significantly lower diversity (normalized Chao1).

The TCR was taken from a girl between 5 and 17 years old with multiple sclerosis. This sequence joins TRBV12-3 or TRBV12-4 and TRBJ2-1, with a weak D call TRBD2 (6 bases). What was sequenced was blood. DNA for the CDR3: TGTGCCAGCAGTTCTCGGGACTCCAATGAGCAGTTCTTC. Its protein is CASSSRDSNEQFF.